This T cell receptor (beta chain) was sequenced for a study of cytomegalovirus exposure and HLA in healthy donors. This clone was seen a single time. What it recognizes is unknown. Study-wide results and limits: Later analysis found that TCR beta chains associated with HLA were more clonally expanded than other, equally common chains.

With 60 Vbeta and 13 Jbeta primers, the PCR was carried out. Assay: immunoSEQ multiplex PCR; the TCRdb copy retains only in-frame clones and omits some. Of 250,000 or so clones detected, roughly four fifths appear once; the ten largest clones hold 8%. The material sequenced was PBMCs. The clonotype was recovered from a woman in her sixties or seventies in good health and CMV-seropositive.

This chain's CDR3 is CASSYRTGGGYEQYF. As DNA, the CDR3 is TGCGCCAGCAGCTATCGGACAGGGGGCGGATACGAGCAGTACTTC. The chain carries TRBV5-1 and TRBJ2-7; TRBD1 agrees at 11 bases. The CDR3 runs 15 residues. V was pared by 3 bases and J by 4 bases, with 6 bases of the junction left unmatched. Germline V gives CDR1 SGHRS, CDR2 YFSETQ.